The 3 T cell receptor beta chains below were found in one sample sequenced in a study of shared clonotypes between healthy human individuals. Sequencing was performed with immunoSEQ multiplex PCR; in TCRdb, only in-frame clones are kept and a portion is missing. The sample has hundreds of thousands of clones, 90% to 96% seen once; the top ten hold under 0.06%. The sample consisted of naive CD4+ T cells sorted from blood. Subset denoted: CD45RA+ positively selected. Every receptor here comes from a woman aged 25 to 39 in good health.

Concerning this clone: This sample includes further DNA sequences coding for the same CDR3. DNA of the CDR3: TGCGCCAGCAGCTTGGAGTACCAAGAGACCCAGTACTTC. This codes for CASSLEYQETQYF. The rearrangement uses TRBV5-1 and TRBJ2-5; D remains ambiguous. Germline V gene sequence: CDR1 SGHRS, CDR2 YFSETQ. The CDR3 runs 13 residues. V was pared by 0 bases and J by 0 bases, with 3 bases between.

The chain has TRBV6-1 and TRBJ1-2; the D is unclear. The CDR3 spans 13 residues. V was trimmed by 1 base and J by 2 bases, leaving 5 bases between them. The germline CDR1 and CDR2 sequences are MNHNS and SASEGT. The CDR3 protein is CASSEVDNYGYTF. CDR3 nucleotide sequence: TGTGCCAGCAGTGAAGTCGACAACTATGGCTACACCTTC.

The chain joins TRBV27 to TRBJ2-7; maybe TRBD2 (6 bases). This CDR3 spans 18 amino acids. CDR1 is MNHEY and CDR2 is SMNVEV in the germline V gene (reference sequence). With 3 bases removed from V and 6 bases from J, the gap between germline ends came to 27 bases. The CDR3 here is CASSFRAGMAPGRLEQYF. The CDR3 DNA reads TGTGCCAGCAGTTTTAGGGCGGGAATGGCTCCTGGAAGGCTCGAGCAGTACTTC.